The sequence of this T cell receptor (beta chain) was determined in a study of blood T cell repertoires in COVID-19. Study-level information: The study drew acute and convalescent COVID-19 samples from the United States, Italy and Spain. The cDNA or gDNA used as material had been derived from T cells, B-cell-depleted T cells, or PBMCs.

In the original workflow: Amplification from reference gene primers served as the basis for estimated nucleated cell counts. The protocol was immunoSEQ multiplex PCR, while the TCRdb copy is restricted to in-frame clones and leaves out a portion. V and J calls and clone size are those listed in that table; D and trimming were worked out from the DNA. In the table there are 150,000 to 190,000 clones, under 85% of which are singletons. This CDR3 is 14 amino acids long. CDR1 SGHTA and CDR2 FQGTGA come from the germline V gene. V was pared by 2 bases and J by 4 bases, with 3 bases of the junction left unmatched.

The chain couples TRBV7-3 to TRBJ2-3, with TRBD2 matching over 7 bases. This TCR derives from a woman older than 75 with acute or convalescent COVID-19. The sequenced sample was peripheral blood. CDR3 protein: CASSLGGGADTQYF. The CDR3 nucleotides read TGTGCCAGCAGCTTAGGGGGAGGGGCAGATACGCAGTATTTT.